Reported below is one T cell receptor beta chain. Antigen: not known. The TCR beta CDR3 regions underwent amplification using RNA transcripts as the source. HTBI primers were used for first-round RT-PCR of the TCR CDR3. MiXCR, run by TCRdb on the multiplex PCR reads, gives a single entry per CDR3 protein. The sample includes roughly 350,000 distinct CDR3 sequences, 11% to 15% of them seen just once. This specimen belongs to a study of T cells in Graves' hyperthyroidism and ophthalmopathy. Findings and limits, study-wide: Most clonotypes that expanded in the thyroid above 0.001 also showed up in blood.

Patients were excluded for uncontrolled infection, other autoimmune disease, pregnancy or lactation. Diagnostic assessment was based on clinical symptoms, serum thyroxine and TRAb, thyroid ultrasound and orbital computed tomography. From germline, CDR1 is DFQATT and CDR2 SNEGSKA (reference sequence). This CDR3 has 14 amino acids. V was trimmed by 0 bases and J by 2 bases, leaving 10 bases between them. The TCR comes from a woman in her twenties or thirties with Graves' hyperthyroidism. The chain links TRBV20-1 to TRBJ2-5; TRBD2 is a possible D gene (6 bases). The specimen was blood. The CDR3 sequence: CSAREVGGQETQYF. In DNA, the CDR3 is TGCAGTGCTAGAGAAGTGGGGGGTCAAGAGACCCAGTACTTC.